Presented here are 27 T cell receptor beta chains from one specimen sequenced in a study of cytomegalovirus exposure and HLA in healthy donors (TCRdb year 2017). Library preparation was by the immunoSEQ multiplex PCR assay. The multiplex PCR relied on a mix of 60 forward primers for TCR Vbeta segments and 13 reverse primers for TCR Jbeta segments. TCRdb took over this immuneACCESS table, retaining in-frame rearrangements with V and J assigned. Such tables are incomplete; in checked studies, under half of the missing clones stem from an unresolved V gene, and the remainder is unexplained. Across this sample there are 150,000 to 200,000 clones, with approximately 80% seen only once. The ten top clones hold about 15% of the sample. Specimen: PBMCs. The receptors here all came from a woman in her forties in good health and CMV-seronegative.

This clone appeared a few times. The V and J genes are TRBV7-3 and TRBJ2-3, with 7 bases matching TRBD1. Germline V CDR1 and CDR2: SGHTA, FQGTGA. CDR3 size: 15 residues. With V trimmed by 5 bases and J by 3 bases, 8 bases remained unmatched. The chain's CDR3 is CASSITGTVTDTQYF. The CDR3 nucleotides read TGTGCCAGCAGCATCACCGGGACAGTTACAGATACGCAGTATTTT.

V is TRBV11-2 and J is TRBJ2-7; tentative D call: TRBD1 (5 bases). Germline values: CDR1 SGHAT, CDR2 FQNNGV. Trimming pared 4 bases from V and 3 bases from J, leaving 13 bases between. The CDR3 has 14 residues. The CDR3 nucleotides read TGTGCCAGCAGCTGGGGCACAGCGAGCTACGAGCAGTACTTC. This gives the protein CASSWGTASYEQYF.

The gene calls are TRBV27 and TRBJ2-1; the D gene is possibly TRBD2 (5 bases). Trimming left V 1 base short and J 7 bases short, with 14 bases between. Germline values: CDR1 MNHEY, CDR2 SMNVEV (reference sequence). The CDR3 has 15 residues. The CDR3 loop reads CASSLFGRRGNEQFF. As DNA, the CDR3 is TGTGCCAGCAGTTTATTCGGACGACGGGGAAATGAGCAGTTCTTC.

The chain carries TRBV29-1 and TRBJ2-3, with a tentative D call TRBD1 (5 bases). Germline assignment: CDR1 SQVTM and CDR2 ANQGSEA. Between the trimmed V and J ends, which lost 4 bases and 6 bases, there was a span of 11 bases. The CDR3 is 12 residues long. CDR3 sequence (DNA): TGCAGCGTTGGGCAGGGTGGTGATACGCAGTATTTT. Protein sequence: CSVGQGGDTQYF.

The V and J genes are TRBV28 and TRBJ1-6, with a possible D match to TRBD1 (6 bases). Trimming removed 5 bases from V and 5 bases from J, with 7 bases in between. This CDR3 is built from 13 residues. CDR1 and CDR2 (germline): MDHEN, SYDVKM. CDR3 residues: CASSTGHNSPLHF. The CDR3 DNA sequence: TGTGCCAGCAGTACAGGGCATAATTCACCCCTCCACTTT.

V gene TRBV6-1 combines with J gene TRBJ2-7; 7 bases are shared with TRBD2. CDR1 and CDR2 from the germline V gene are MNHNS and SASEGT. The length of the CDR3 is 15 residues. V lost 6 bases to trimming and J lost 1 base; unmatched junction nucleotides: 9. CDR3 nucleotides: TGTGCCAGCAGAGCGGTAGCGGGTGGATCCTACGAGCAGTACTTC. It specifies CASRAVAGGSYEQYF.

This clone came up a few times. The CDR3 protein is CASSLEVLAVETQYF. The CDR3 DNA reads TGTGCCAGCAGCTTAGAGGTACTAGCAGTCGAGACCCAGTACTTC. The chain links TRBV11-2 to TRBJ2-5; weak D call: TRBD2 (6 bases). This CDR3 is built from 15 residues. The V gene's germline CDR1 is SGHAT and CDR2 FQNNGV. V dropped 0 bases and J dropped 5 bases, with 13 bases sitting between them.

About this clone itself: A junction boundary mismatches the germline segment, possibly from a read error. The V and J genes are TRBV28 and TRBJ2-4, with a tentative D call TRBD1 (6 bases). The germline gives CDR1 MDHEN, CDR2 SYDVKM. CDR3 size: 14 residues. CDR3 DNA: TGTGCCAGCAGTTCGACGATACAGGGAAACAGTCAGTACTTC. Translated, it gives CASSSTIQGNSQYF.

The chain carries TRBV5-5 and TRBJ1-2; TRBD1 matches 10 bases. The germline CDR1 and CDR2 sequences are SGHKS and YYEKEE (reference sequence). This CDR3 has 14 amino acids. The V and J ends lost 5 bases and 8 bases, in that order; junction bases with no gene match: 9. CDR3 DNA sequence: TGTGCCAGCAGAAATAGACAGGGGGCTCAAGGCTACACCTTC. Its translation: CASRNRQGAQGYTF.

With regard to this clone: The junction departs from the called germline gene at one end, perhaps through a read error. The genes are TRBV13 and TRBJ2-7, with D possibly matching TRBD2 (6 bases). Germline assignment: CDR1 PRHDT and CDR2 FYEKMQ (reference sequence). The CDR3 extends over 13 amino acids. The CDR3 nucleotides are TGTGCCAGCAGCTTACAGCGGGCCTACGAGCAGCACTTC. This encodes CASSLQRAYEQHF.

The V and J genes are TRBV27 and TRBJ1-4, with D perhaps matching TRBD1 (6 bases). With 4 bases removed from V and 11 bases from J, the gap between germline ends came to 20 bases. CDR1 and CDR2 (germline): MNHEY, SMNVEV (reference sequence). This CDR3 contains 15 residues. CDR3 DNA: TGTGCCAGCAGTTCATGGACAGATGCAGGGGAGAAACTGTTTTTT. Its protein product is CASSSWTDAGEKLFF.

This clone was seen a single time. This chain links TRBV27 with TRBJ1-5, with 9 positions matching TRBD1. The V gene end was trimmed by 5 bases and the J gene end by 0 bases; junction bases not matched to a gene: 11. The length of the CDR3 is 18 residues. Germline V gives CDR1 MNHEY, CDR2 SMNVEV (reference sequence). For the CDR3, the DNA is TGTGCCAGCAGTCCCTCCGGGACAGGGACATATAGCAATCAGCCCCAGCATTTT. Amino acid sequence: CASSPSGTGTYSNQPQHF.

The V call is TRBV15, the J call TRBJ1-1; a possible D gene is TRBD1 (6 bases). This CDR3 has 16 amino acids. In germline, CDR1 is LNHNV, CDR2 YYDKDF (reference sequence). Trimming pared 7 bases from V and 2 bases from J, leaving 20 bases between. This CDR3 reads CATTRGGVGRNTEAFF. The DNA for the CDR3 is TGTGCCACCACCCGGGGGGGCGTCGGGAGAAACACTGAAGCTTTCTTT.

The chain is built from TRBV15 and TRBJ2-7; 13 bases align to TRBD2. This CDR3 has 17 residues. In germline, CDR1 is LNHNV, CDR2 YYDKDF (reference sequence). V shed 0 bases, J shed 2 bases, and the junction held 4 bases outside the gene matches. As DNA, the CDR3 is TGTGCCACCAGCAGAGAACCCGGGACTAGCGGGGCCTACGAGCAGTACTTC. It codes for CATSREPGTSGAYEQYF.

The rearrangement uses TRBV19 and TRBJ2-7; 7 bases match TRBD2. The junction had 14 bases not matched to a gene; V was cut back by 7 bases and J by 2 bases. This CDR3 region has 16 residues. Per germline, CDR1 LNHDA and CDR2 SQIVND (reference sequence). DNA for the CDR3: TGTGCCAGTAATCCCCGCGGGAGCGGAGCCACCTACGAGCAGTACTTC. Amino acids: CASNPRGSGATYEQYF. The complete variable domain, with remaining parts taken from reference TRBV19 and TRBJ2-7, reads DGGITQSPKYLFRKEGQNVTLSCEQNLNHDAMYWYRQDPGQGLRLIYYSQIVNDFQKGDIAEGYSVSREKKESFPLTVTSAQKNPTAFYLCASNPRGSGATYEQYFGPGTRLTVT.

This clone came up a few times. The chain recombines TRBV7-3 with TRBJ2-1; the match to TRBD1 covers 7 bases. This CDR3 has 12 residues. Germline assignment: CDR1 SGHTA and CDR2 FQGTGA. The V and J ends lost 5 bases and 8 bases, in that order; junction bases with no gene match: 3. CDR3 sequence reads: CASSPQGDEQFF. CDR3 in DNA: TGTGCCAGCAGCCCCCAGGGGGATGAGCAGTTCTTC.

V is TRBV7-9 and J is TRBJ1-1; D is unclear. CDR1 and CDR2 (germline): SEHNR, FQNEAQ (reference sequence). CDR3 length equals 12 residues. V shed 2 bases and J shed 3 bases, with 4 bases lying between them. In DNA, the CDR3 is TGTGCCAGCAGCTTATCTTACACTGAAGCTTTCTTT. Protein sequence: CASSLSYTEAFF.

The genes are TRBV27 and TRBJ2-5, with TRBD2 matching 10 bases. TRBJ2-7 matches the DNA end more closely, so the J call is doubtful. Germline-derived CDR1 and CDR2 are MNHEY and SMNVEV (reference sequence). The CDR3 totals 13 residues. The CDR3 sequence is CASSSGRAYEQYF. In DNA, the CDR3 is TGTGCCAGCAGTAGCGGGAGGGCCTACGAGCAGTACTTC.

The chain uses TRBV11-1 and TRBJ2-3; no firm D call. This CDR3 has 12 amino acids. V was clipped by 2 bases and J by 6 bases, with 6 bases between them. CDR1 is SGHAT, CDR2 FQDESV, per germline (reference sequence). The CDR3 nucleotides are TGTGCCAGCAGCTTAAACGGGGATACGCAGTATTTT. The encoded protein is CASSLNGDTQYF.

The chain couples TRBV19 to TRBJ1-2, with 7 bases identical to TRBD1. V was clipped by 11 bases and J by 1 base; unmatched bases: 10. This CDR3 comprises 14 residues. Germline CDR1 is LNHDA and CDR2 is SQIVND (reference sequence). DNA of the CDR3: TGTGCCTCGACAGGGTCGCCCTTTAACTATGGCTACACCTTC. Translated: CASTGSPFNYGYTF.

J is TRBJ2-7 and V is TRBV7-6, with D unresolved. Germline CDR1 SGHVS, CDR2 FNYEAQ. The germline V and J ends were trimmed by 2 bases and 2 bases, with 10 bases remaining between them. CDR3 size: 14 residues. The CDR3 coding sequence is TGTGCCAGCAGCTTATTACCACAAACCTACGAGCAGTACTTC. This codes for CASSLLPQTYEQYF.

This clone came up a few times. The chain couples TRBV6-4 to TRBJ2-2; 8 bases map to TRBD2. The CDR3 runs 15 residues. Germline values: CDR1 MRHNA, CDR2 SNTAGT. With 5 bases clipped from V and 6 bases from J, the junction kept 8 bases outside the gene matches. The CDR3 loop reads CASSPLSGNPGELFF. The CDR3 bases are TGTGCCAGCAGTCCTCTTAGCGGGAATCCCGGGGAGCTGTTTTTT.

Only a few counts were recorded for this clone. The rearrangement links TRBV7-3 to TRBJ2-3; TRBD1 matches at 7 bases. Germline-derived CDR1 and CDR2 are SGHTA and FQGTGA. This CDR3 contains 15 residues. V lost 4 bases and J lost 2; bases outside the gene matches: 6. DNA for the CDR3: TGTGCCAGCAGCTCCTACAGGGGTGCCACAGATACGCAGTATTTT. Encoded protein: CASSSYRGATDTQYF.

The V gene is TRBV15, the J gene TRBJ1-2; D is unresolved. V lost 5 bases and J lost 0, with 16 bases in between. The CDR3 has 16 amino acids. The germline CDR1 and CDR2 sequences are LNHNV and YYDKDF (reference sequence). The CDR3 DNA is TGTGCCACCAGCCCTCGGGGTGGGCTCTCTAACTATGGCTACACCTTC. Its protein is CATSPRGGLSNYGYTF.

The chain links TRBV7-9 to TRBJ2-5, with D uncertain. V lost 10 bases and J lost 3, with 3 bases in between. The germline V gene encodes CDR1 SEHNR and CDR2 FQNEAQ (reference sequence). The CDR3 contains 9 residues. CDR3 sequence: CATKETQYF. The CDR3 nucleotides read TGTGCCACCAAAGAGACCCAGTACTTC.

The chain has TRBV28 and TRBJ1-2; tentative D call: TRBD1 (6 bases). CDR1 is MDHEN, CDR2 SYDVKM, per germline. This CDR3 has 13 amino acids. V lost 6 bases and J lost 1, with 9 bases in between. The CDR3 region has the DNA TGTGCCAGCAGGACGGACAGTAACTATGGCTACACCTTC. As protein: CASRTDSNYGYTF.

The genes are TRBV19 and TRBJ2-5; D is perhaps TRBD2 (5 bases). Germline loops: CDR1 LNHDA, CDR2 SQIVND (reference sequence). CDR3 length: 14 residues. V lost 3 bases, J lost 3 bases, and 11 bases lay in between. DNA for the CDR3: TGTGCCAGTAGTATTGGAACCGGGGAAGAGACCCAGTACTTC. Its protein is CASSIGTGEETQYF. The variable domain in full, with the rest retrieved from reference TRBV19 and TRBJ2-5, is DGGITQSPKYLFRKEGQNVTLSCEQNLNHDAMYWYRQDPGQGLRLIYYSQIVNDFQKGDIAEGYSVSREKKESFPLTVTSAQKNPTAFYLCASSIGTGEETQYFGPGTRLLVL.